This entry lists 20 T cell receptor beta chains sequenced from one sample in a study of blood T cell repertoires in COVID-19. Method: immunoSEQ multiplex PCR; TCRdb's copy keeps in-frame clones and lacks some. The sample lists 210,000 or so clones, about 90% seen once, with 1.5% to 2% in the top ten. Material for sequencing was peripheral blood. The receptors stem from a man aged 40-49 years with active or convalescent COVID-19.

As DNA, the CDR3 is TGTGCCAGCAGTCATCCTAGCGGGAGAAGTTTAAAGACCTACGAGCAGTACTTC. Protein sequence: CASSHPSGRSLKTYEQYF. V gene TRBV28 combines with J gene TRBJ2-7; 10 bases are a match to TRBD2. The germline V gene has CDR1 MDHEN and CDR2 SYDVKM. The CDR3 runs 18 residues. Trimming took 5 bases from V and 2 from J; bases not matched to a gene: 15.

As concerns this clone: The sample has other DNA sequences that encode this CDR3 too. This chain joins TRBV6-5 and TRBJ1-5; tentative D call: TRBD1 (6 bases). The CDR3 extends over 13 amino acids. The ends were cut back, 6 bases at V and 5 bases at J, with 11 bases in the middle. Germline lookup yields CDR1 MNHEY and CDR2 SVGAGI. CDR3 in DNA: TGTGCCAGCAGCCAAACAGGGTATCAGCCCCAGCATTTT. Translation: CASSQTGYQPQHF.

The chain has TRBV6-2 or TRBV6-3 and TRBJ1-1; no definite D call. V was cut by 0 bases and J by 0 bases, with 14 bases left in between. This CDR3 is built from 17 residues. Germline CDR1 MNHEY, CDR2 SVGEGT. CDR3 protein: CASSYSPVYSMNTEAFF. In DNA form, the CDR3 reads TGTGCCAGCAGTTACTCGCCGGTCTATAGCATGAACACTGAAGCTTTCTTT.

CDR3 sequence: CAPKGGRTDTQYF. The CDR3 DNA is TGTGCCCCGAAGGGAGGGCGCACAGATACGCAGTATTTT. The chain has TRBV2 and TRBJ2-3, with 7 nucleotides matching TRBD2. Germline values: CDR1 SNHLY, CDR2 FYNNEI. V gave up 11 bases and J gave up 1 base; unmatched junction bases: 6. This CDR3 is built from 13 residues.

The rearrangement links TRBV10-3 to TRBJ2-1; 7 bases are a match to TRBD2. CDR3 length equals 16 residues. J was trimmed by 2 bases and V by 4 bases; bases with no gene match: 8. The germline CDR1 and CDR2 sequences are ENHRY and SYGVKD. The CDR3 DNA is TGTGCCATCAGTGCCCTGGCTAGCGGAGCCTACAATGAGCAGTTCTTC. It translates to CAISALASGAYNEQFF.

V usage is TRBV5-8 and J usage is TRBJ2-7; 10 bases agree with TRBD2. V dropped 1 base and J dropped 6; count of bases not matched to a gene: 7. The germline V gene encodes CDR1 SGHTS and CDR2 YDEGEE. This CDR3 comprises 15 residues. The CDR3 protein is CASSLSAGGILEQYF. For the CDR3, the DNA is TGTGCCAGCAGCTTGTCAGCGGGAGGGATACTCGAGCAGTACTTC.

The chain recombines TRBV7-8 with TRBJ2-3, with 8 bases aligning to TRBD2. The J segment lost 4 bases and the V segment lost 5 bases, leaving 8 bases of the junction unmatched. The CDR3 loop spans 15 amino acids. Germline assignment: CDR1 SGHVS and CDR2 FQNEAQ. CDR3 residues: CASSPGGAGADTQYF. The CDR3 DNA sequence: TGTGCCAGCAGCCCCGGGGGGGCCGGGGCAGATACGCAGTATTTT.

This chain joins TRBV7-9 and TRBJ2-2; D remains unclear. CDR3 length equals 13 residues. V shed 4 bases and J shed 0 bases, with 3 bases lying between them. Germline-derived CDR1 and CDR2 are SEHNR and FQNEAQ (reference sequence). The CDR3 loop is CASSYTNTGELFF. The CDR3 DNA sequence: TGTGCCAGCAGCTATACGAACACCGGGGAGCTGTTTTTT.

CDR3 sequence (DNA): TGTGCCAGCAGTACCCTCCGGGACACTGAAGCTTTCTTT. Protein product: CASSTLRDTEAFF. The J gene is TRBJ1-1, the V gene TRBV28; D call uncertain. The CDR3 has 13 residues. In germline, CDR1 is MDHEN, CDR2 SYDVKM. V lost 5 bases and J lost 3, with 10 bases in between. The complete variable domain, with remaining parts taken from reference TRBV28 and TRBJ1-1, reads DVKVTQSSRYLVKRTGEKVFLECVQDMDHENMFWYRQDPGLGLRLIYFSYDVKMKEKGDIPEGYSVSREKKERFSLILESASTNQTSMYLCASSTLRDTEAFFGQGTRLTVV.

The chain has TRBV28 and TRBJ1-6; possible D gene TRBD1, 6 bases. Trimming took 5 bases from V and 0 from J, leaving 17 bases between them. Germline loops: CDR1 MDHEN, CDR2 SYDVKM. This CDR3 has 18 residues. The CDR3 DNA sequence: TGTGCCAGCAGTCCCGTGGGTGACAGGTTCTCCTATAATTCACCCCTCCACTTT. It encodes CASSPVGDRFSYNSPLHF. The whole variable domain, filled in from reference TRBV28 and TRBJ1-6, reads DVKVTQSSRYLVKRTGEKVFLECVQDMDHENMFWYRQDPGLGLRLIYFSYDVKMKEKGDIPEGYSVSREKKERFSLILESASTNQTSMYLCASSPVGDRFSYNSPLHFGNGTRLTVT.

This clone was seen more than once but under ten times. The chain joins TRBV27 to TRBJ1-5, with 7 positions matching TRBD1. The CDR3 is 13 residues long. After removal of 6 bases from V and 6 bases from J, the junction contained 5 bases not matched to a gene. Germline CDR1 is MNHEY and CDR2 is SMNVEV (reference sequence). The CDR3 spells CASSEGGGQPQHF. The CDR3 DNA reads as TGTGCCAGCAGCGAAGGGGGCGGTCAGCCCCAGCATTTT.

The CDR3 spells CASSTGGQSYNSPLHF. As DNA, the CDR3 is TGTGCCAGCAGTACCGGGGGACAGTCCTATAATTCACCCCTCCACTTT. The chain has TRBV28 and TRBJ1-6; 7 bases are shared with TRBD1. CDR3 length equals 16 residues. The germline CDR1 and CDR2 sequences are MDHEN and SYDVKM. Germline trimming cut 5 bases from V and 1 base from J; bases unmatched to any gene: 5.

V is TRBV28 and J is TRBJ1-4, with D possibly TRBD1 on 5 matching bases. CDR1 MDHEN and CDR2 SYDVKM come from the germline V gene. The CDR3 totals 14 residues. Trimming left V 3 bases short and J 3 bases short, with 8 bases between. CDR3 nucleotide sequence: TGTGCCAGCAGTTTGACAGCCCCTAATGAAAAACTGTTTTTT. It codes for CASSLTAPNEKLFF.

CDR3 DNA: TGTGCCAGTAGTATCCAGGGTCAGGAAAAACTGTTTTTT. Residues: CASSIQGQEKLFF. The rearrangement joins TRBV19 to TRBJ1-4; D is perhaps TRBD1 (5 bases). The germline CDR1 and CDR2 sequences are LNHDA and SQIVND (reference sequence). The length of the CDR3 is 13 residues. V lost 3 bases and J lost 8, with 10 bases in between.

The chain is built from TRBV9 and TRBJ2-5; D is perhaps TRBD2 (6 bases). Looked up from germline, CDR1 is SGDLS and CDR2 is YYNGEE. V was shortened by 0 bases and J by 5 bases, with 14 bases between the two germline ends. This CDR3 spans 15 amino acids. The CDR3 bases are TGTGCCAGCAGCGTAGCGGCGGGGATCGGGGAGACCCAGTACTTC. It translates to CASSVAAGIGETQYF.

V usage is TRBV10-1 and J usage is TRBJ1-3; tentatively, D is TRBD1 (5 bases). Trimming cost V 4 bases and J 1 base, with 14 bases left between them. This CDR3 comprises 16 residues. The germline gives CDR1 WNHNN, CDR2 SYGVQD (reference sequence). In nucleotides, the CDR3 is TGCGCCAGCAGTGTTGGACGGGGGGATTCTGGAAACACCATATATTTT. Amino acids: CASSVGRGDSGNTIYF.

The chain carries TRBV4-1 and TRBJ2-7; 9 bases are shared with TRBD1. Losses at the gene ends were 3 bases for V and 6 bases for J; bases not matched to a gene: 12. CDR1 and CDR2 (germline): MGHRA, YSYEKL. The CDR3 has 16 amino acids. The CDR3 loop reads CASSHLLGQGEGEQYF. CDR3 nucleotide sequence: TGCGCCAGCAGCCATCTTTTGGGACAGGGCGAGGGCGAGCAGTACTTC.

The V and J genes are TRBV27 and TRBJ1-1; D is unclear. The CDR3 runs 14 residues. The V end was cut by 4 bases, the J end by 3 bases, with 12 bases between. Per germline, CDR1 MNHEY and CDR2 SMNVEV (reference sequence). This CDR3 reads CASSSQSSYTEAFF. In DNA, the CDR3 is TGTGCCAGCAGTTCACAGAGTTCCTACACTGAAGCTTTCTTT.

The chain has TRBV2 and TRBJ1-1; D gene ambiguous. The CDR3 is made up of 16 amino acids. CDR1 is SNHLY and CDR2 is FYNNEI in the germline V gene. Trimming stripped 2 bases from V and 5 bases from J, with 18 bases between. CDR3 bases: TGTGCCAGCAGTGAAAGGTTGGACGGGATGGTAACTGAAGCTTTCTTT. This translates into CASSERLDGMVTEAFF.

This clone was seen once. The chain has TRBV2 and TRBJ1-2; D might be TRBD1 (5 bases). Germline lookup yields CDR1 SNHLY and CDR2 FYNNEI. Trimming took 6 bases from V and 1 from J, leaving 9 bases between them. This CDR3 comprises 13 residues. Here the CDR3 DNA reads TGTGCCAGCAGGAGACAGATTAACTATGGCTACACCTTC. Amino acids: CASRRQINYGYTF.